This TCR beta chain was captured in a study of OX40 agonist ivuxolimab in advanced cancers. With regard to the full study: The costimulatory receptor OX40 (CD134) was targeted by ivuxolimab, a fully human IgG2 agonistic monoclonal antibody. Intravenous ivuxolimab was administered to patients every 2 weeks at six dose levels: 0.01, 0.1, 0.3, 1.5, 3 and 10 mg/kg. Among the 50 to 55 dose-escalation patients, some 19 had hepatocellular carcinoma, approximately 15 melanoma, 9 renal cell carcinoma and 9 head and neck cancer. The dose-escalation cohort was about 83% male with a mean age of around 64 years, ranging from roughly 20 to 85. Patients were allowed to have had prior anti-PD-1, anti-PD-L1 or anti-CTLA-4 therapy, and roughly two fifths of the dose-escalation patients had been treated with checkpoint inhibitors. Partial responses were achieved by three dose-escalation patients, of whom one had hepatocellular carcinoma and two had cutaneous melanoma. The purpose of peripheral TCRbeta sequencing was to test whether ivuxolimab changed TCR sequence diversity and led to clonal T-cell expansion. The monotherapy dose-escalation portion (N ≈ 57 patients) of the phase I ivuxolimab trial is reported in the paper.

Patients with a history of autoimmune disease or receiving systemic immunosuppression were excluded from the trial. Peripheral blood for TCR sequencing was collected from all dose cohorts at baseline, on cycle 4 day 1, and on cycle 7 day 1. Samples came from an open-label, multicenter, first-in-human phase I dose-escalation trial of ivuxolimab. The trial enrolled adults with locally advanced or metastatic head and neck squamous cell, hepatocellular, melanoma or renal cell carcinoma. Before TCR sequencing, CD4+ T cells and CD8+ T cells from peripheral blood were sorted into separate populations. Summary of the overall study and its limitations: In the 0.1-3.0 mg/kg groups, partial responders had among the lowest normalized peripheral clonal expansion, particularly in CD8+ T cells. The antigen specificity of the clonally expanded peripheral T cells was not determined. After ivuxolimab, more expanded clones were found on average in CD8+ T cells than in CD4+ T cells. Low levels of normalized T-cell clonal expansion were also seen in some nonresponding patients. Clonal expansion of both CD4+ and CD8+ blood T cells was observed from baseline to week 6 at doses 0.1 to 3.0 mg/kg.

The germline V gene yields SGHTA for CDR1 and FQGNSA for CDR2. From cysteine to phenylalanine, the CDR3 is 16 amino acids long. Only CDR3 DNA is held: 48 bases, read in frame from base 1. Trimming takes 0 bases off V and 6 bases off J; junction bases not matched to a gene: 5. This clone showed up just once. This clone's antigen is unknown. The record has no base qualities; no much larger clone is one base away. To sequence the TCRbeta CDR3 region, genomic DNA was isolated from the sorted cells. The immunoSEQ Assay was used for sequencing of TCRbeta CDR3 regions. TCRdb obtained this table from immuneACCESS and retained in-frame rearrangements with V and J assigned. These tables miss some clones; where compared with another copy, unresolved V genes account for less than half of the shortfall, and the remainder is unexplained. This sample comprises more than 50,000 clones, 86% of them detected only once. Over 0.45% of the sample rests with the top ten.

The receptor was derived from an adult with an advanced solid tumor such as melanoma, head and neck, liver or kidney cancer. Recombination joined TRBV7-2 with TRBJ2-2; a stretch of 9 junction bases matches TRBD2. This specimen consisted of CD4+ or CD8+ T cells sorted from blood, obtained in a trial of the OX40 agonist ivuxolimab. The CDR3 protein: CASSLAGLATPGELFF. The DNA reads TGTGCCAGCAGCTTAGCGGGACTAGCAACCCCCGGGGAGCTGTTTTTT.